This T cell receptor beta chain appears in the sequencing data of a study of blood T cell repertoires in COVID-19. Study-level background: Sites in the United States, Italy and Spain provided acute and convalescent COVID-19 samples. PBMCs, B-cell-depleted T cells, or T cells were the source of the cDNA or gDNA that made up the material.

In the study's own analysis: Quantification of nucleated cells was approximated via reference gene primer amplification. This table comes from immunoSEQ multiplex PCR, and its TCRdb copy is limited to in-frame clones, with some not included. The DNA gave D and trimming, while V, J and clone size come from that table. The sample comprises over 50,000 clones, 91% of which are singletons, and less than 7.5% rests with the top ten. This CDR3 spans 15 amino acids. Losses at the gene ends were 4 bases for V and 3 bases for J; bases not matched to a gene: 2. CDR1 is SGHTA, CDR2 FQGNSA, per germline. This clone is a singleton in its sample.

The gene calls are TRBV7-2 and TRBJ2-1; 11 nucleotides align to TRBD2. This receptor was obtained from a man between 45 and 60 years old with active COVID-19. The sequencing input was peripheral blood. The CDR3 nucleotides read TGTGCCAGCAGCTCAGGACTAGCGGGCTACAATGAGCAGTTCTTC. It yields the protein CASSSGLAGYNEQFF.